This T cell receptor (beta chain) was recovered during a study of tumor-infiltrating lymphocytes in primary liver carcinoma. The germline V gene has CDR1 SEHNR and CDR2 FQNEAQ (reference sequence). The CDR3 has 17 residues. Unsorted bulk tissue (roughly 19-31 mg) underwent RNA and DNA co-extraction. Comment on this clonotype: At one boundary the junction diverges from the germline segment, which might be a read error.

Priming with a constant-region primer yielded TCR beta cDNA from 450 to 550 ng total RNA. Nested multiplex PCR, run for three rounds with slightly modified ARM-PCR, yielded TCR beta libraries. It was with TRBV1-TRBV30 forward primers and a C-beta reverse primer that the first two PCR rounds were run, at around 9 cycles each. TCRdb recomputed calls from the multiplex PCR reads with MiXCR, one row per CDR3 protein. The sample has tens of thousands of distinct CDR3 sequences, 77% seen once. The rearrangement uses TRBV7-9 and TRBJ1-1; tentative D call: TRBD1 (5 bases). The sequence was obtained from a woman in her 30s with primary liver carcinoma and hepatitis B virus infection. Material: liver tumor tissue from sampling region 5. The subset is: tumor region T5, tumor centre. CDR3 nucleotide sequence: TGTGCGAGCAGATCGAAACGAGGGGAGGCGATGAACAATGAAGCTTTCTTT. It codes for CASRSKRGEAMNNEAFF.